The 28 T cell receptor beta chains in this list originate from one sample, sequenced in a study of blood T cell repertoires in COVID-19. Assay: immunoSEQ multiplex PCR; the TCRdb copy retains only in-frame clones and omits some. The repertoire consists of around 160,000 clones, with about four fifths occurring once and the leading ten covering 7% to 10%. Specimen: peripheral blood. Receptors were obtained from a human donor with acute or convalescent COVID-19. The donor label of this sample is uncertain.

The J gene is TRBJ2-7, the V gene TRBV11-2, with 9 positions matching TRBD2. Germline CDR1 is SGHAT and CDR2 is FQNNGV. The CDR3 loop spans 15 amino acids. The trim removed 0 bases at V and 4 bases at J, leaving 4 bases unmatched. The CDR3 bases are TGTGCCAGCAGCTTAGAATTAGCGGGGGTGTACGAGCAGTACTTC. Its translation: CASSLELAGVYEQYF.

This clone was detected once. The junction does not match germline at one end; this may be a read error. The V gene is TRBV5-5, the J gene TRBJ2-1; 7 bases are a match to TRBD2. CDR1 is SGHKS and CDR2 is YYEKEE in the germline V gene (reference sequence). The CDR3 totals 11 residues. This CDR3 is CASRRGDGPVF. CDR3 nucleotides: TGTGCCAGCCGCCGGGGGGACGGCCCGGTCTTC.

J is TRBJ2-3 and V is TRBV7-3, with a possible D match to TRBD2 (6 bases). Trimming took off 5 bases at V and 5 bases at J, with 11 bases between the two ends. There are 13 residues in the CDR3. Germline assignment: CDR1 SGHTA and CDR2 FQGTGA. The CDR3 sequence: CASSPRGGDTQYF. CDR3 in DNA: TGTGCCAGCAGCCCGCGGGGAGGAGATACGCAGTATTTT.

The chain uses TRBV7-8 and TRBJ2-4; 7 bases are shared with TRBD2. This CDR3 has 17 residues. The V segment lost 1 base and the J segment 3 bases; nucleotides outside the gene matches: 9. In germline, CDR1 is SGHVS, CDR2 FQNEAQ. The CDR3 loop reads CASSLDPVLADKNIQYF. For the CDR3, the DNA is TGTGCCAGCAGCTTAGATCCGGTCCTAGCGGACAAAAACATTCAGTACTTC.

This chain links TRBV9 with TRBJ1-1; D gene ambiguous. CDR1 SGDLS and CDR2 YYNGEE come from the germline V gene. This CDR3 is built from 13 residues. Trimming removed 6 bases from V and 3 bases from J, with 12 bases in between. CDR3 in amino acids: CASTPKPHTEAFF. CDR3 DNA sequence: TGTGCCAGCACCCCGAAGCCGCACACTGAAGCTTTCTTT.

The V and J genes are TRBV7-3 and TRBJ1-1; 7 nucleotides match TRBD1. Germline V gene sequence: CDR1 SGHTA, CDR2 FQGTGA. Trimming at V came to 5 bases and at J to 1 base, leaving 1 base not matched to a gene. The CDR3 runs 13 residues. The CDR3 region is CASSRTGNTEAFF. The CDR3 DNA reads TGTGCCAGCAGCCGGACAGGGAACACTGAAGCTTTCTTT.

This chain uses TRBV7-9 with TRBJ1-4, with 10 bases aligning to TRBD1. J was trimmed by 6 bases and V by 3 bases; bases with no gene match: 1. This CDR3 has 14 amino acids. Germline V CDR1 and CDR2: SEHNR, FQNEAQ (reference sequence). CDR3: CASSFGQGDEKLFF. CDR3 nucleotide sequence: TGTGCCAGCAGCTTCGGACAGGGGGATGAAAAACTGTTTTTT.

J is TRBJ1-6 and V is TRBV5-1; D is possibly TRBD1 (5 bases). Trimming took off 1 base at V and 8 bases at J, with 10 bases between the two ends. The CDR3 covers 14 residues. Per germline, CDR1 SGHRS and CDR2 YFSETQ. CDR3 DNA: TGCGCCAGCAGCTTGTCAGGGTCCGATTCACCCCTCCACTTT. Its protein is CASSLSGSDSPLHF.

This clone was seen just once. The V call is TRBV19, the J call TRBJ2-2; D not resolved. The CDR3 contains 14 residues. Trimming took off 2 bases at V and 2 bases at J, with 6 bases between the two ends. Per germline, CDR1 LNHDA and CDR2 SQIVND (reference sequence). The CDR3 is CASSILLNTGELFF. The DNA for the CDR3 is TGTGCCAGTAGTATACTTCTTAACACCGGGGAGCTGTTTTTT.

This clone was detected a few times. The chain has TRBV2 and TRBJ2-5, with a possible D match to TRBD2 (6 bases). The ends were cut back, 5 bases at V and 5 bases at J, with 15 bases in the middle. This CDR3 spans 14 amino acids. Germline V gene sequence: CDR1 SNHLY, CDR2 FYNNEI. The CDR3: CASSLIAARETQYF. The CDR3 DNA reads TGTGCCAGCAGTCTAATAGCGGCCCGGGAGACCCAGTACTTC.

This CDR3 reads CASSPKPSSREKLFF. DNA of the CDR3: TGTGCCAGCAGCCCAAAACCCTCTAGTCGTGAAAAACTGTTTTTT. The J gene is TRBJ1-4, the V gene TRBV6-5; D uncertain. Germline CDR1 MNHEY, CDR2 SVGAGI. The CDR3 runs to 15 residues. V gave up 6 bases and J gave up 7 bases, with 18 bases separating them.

The V gene is TRBV27, the J gene TRBJ1-6; D is unclear. The germline CDR1 and CDR2 sequences are MNHEY and SMNVEV (reference sequence). V lost 2 bases and J lost 2, with 7 bases in between. The CDR3 runs to 15 residues. The CDR3: CASSLEVTYNSPLHF. The CDR3 nucleotides read TGTGCCAGCAGTTTAGAGGTTACCTATAATTCACCCCTCCACTTT.

V is TRBV6-5 and J is TRBJ1-2, with D perhaps matching TRBD1 (5 bases). The CDR3 contains 12 residues. The V gene lost 7 bases and the J gene lost 8 bases, with 14 bases spanning the gap. Germline CDR1 reads MNHEY; CDR2 reads SVGAGI. The CDR3 coding sequence is TGTGCCAGCACCAGGGATGGAAGAGGCTACACCTTC. It codes for CASTRDGRGYTF.

The chain uses TRBV5-3 and TRBJ2-1; TRBD2 matches at 7 bases. TRBV5-3 is reported as an ORF; its role is uncertain. The CDR3 extends over 17 amino acids. Germline trimming cut 0 bases from V and 0 bases from J; bases unmatched to any gene: 6. In DNA, the CDR3 is TGTGCCAGAAGCTTGGCCGGGGCGGGGGTCTCCTACAATGAGCAGTTCTTC. It is translated as CARSLAGAGVSYNEQFF.

The rearrangement joins TRBV7-3 to TRBJ2-2, with a possible D match to TRBD2 (5 bases). The length of the CDR3 is 13 residues. The germline V gene encodes CDR1 SGHTA and CDR2 FQGTGA. The V and J ends lost 4 bases and 8 bases respectively, with 11 bases between them. The CDR3 is CASSSTREGELFF. CDR3 DNA sequence: TGTGCCAGCAGCTCTACTAGGGAGGGGGAGCTGTTTTTT.

V gene TRBV7-3 combines with J gene TRBJ1-6, with D possibly TRBD1 on 6 matching bases. The V and J ends lost 1 base and 5 bases respectively, with 12 bases between them. CDR1 and CDR2 (germline): SGHTA, FQGTGA. CDR3 size: 16 residues. CDR3 protein: CASSLIPGGHNSPLHF. The CDR3 DNA is TGTGCCAGCAGCTTAATCCCGGGGGGCCATAATTCACCCCTCCACTTT.

The chain is built from TRBV20-1 and TRBJ2-7, with 7 bases fitting TRBD2. CDR3 size: 11 residues. J was trimmed by 2 bases and V by 7 bases; bases with no gene match: 2. Germline lookup yields CDR1 DFQATT and CDR2 SNEGSKA (reference sequence). DNA for the CDR3: TGCAGTGGGGGGGGAACCTACGAGCAGTACTTC. Residues: CSGGGTYEQYF.

The chain carries TRBV4-2 and TRBJ1-5; TRBD1 matches 7 bases. J lost 6 bases, V lost 0 bases, and 14 bases had no gene match. The CDR3 sequence is 18 residues long. Germline V lookup: CDR1 LGHNA, CDR2 YNFKEQ. The CDR3 DNA is TGTGCCAGCAGCCAAGATTTGGGGACCGGAGGGGGCACTCAGCCCCAGCATTTT. Its translation: CASSQDLGTGGGTQPQHF.

The V call is TRBV4-1, the J call TRBJ1-1; the match to TRBD1 covers 8 bases. J was trimmed by 9 bases and V by 0 bases; bases with no gene match: 15. Per germline, CDR1 MGHRA and CDR2 YSYEKL. The CDR3 runs to 17 residues. CDR3 sequence (DNA): TGCGCCAGCAGCCAAGAGAGGGGACAGGTATCACCTGGAAAAGCTTTCTTT. Protein sequence: CASSQERGQVSPGKAFF.

The chain joins TRBV6-5 to TRBJ1-1, with no clear D. The length of the CDR3 is 11 residues. Germline V lookup: CDR1 MNHEY, CDR2 SVGAGI. The V gene lost 11 bases and the J gene lost 1 base, with 8 bases spanning the gap. The CDR3 DNA is TGTGCCTCCCGGTGGAACACTGAAGCTTTCTTT. Translation: CASRWNTEAFF.

The rearrangement joins TRBV5-1 to TRBJ1-1, with 8 bases that match TRBD1. Germline V lookup: CDR1 SGHRS, CDR2 YFSETQ. This CDR3 has 16 amino acids. V gave up 4 bases and J gave up 1 base; unmatched junction bases: 9. CDR3 protein: CASSANPGTGNTEAFF. The DNA of the CDR3 is TGCGCCAGCAGCGCAAACCCCGGGACAGGGAACACTGAAGCTTTCTTT.

This CDR3 is CASKKDRGNGYTF. The CDR3 nucleotides are TGTGCCAGTAAAAAGGACAGGGGAAATGGCTACACCTTC. The rearrangement uses TRBV19 and TRBJ1-2; TRBD1 matches 9 bases. CDR3 length: 13 amino acids. The germline V gene has CDR1 LNHDA and CDR2 SQIVND (reference sequence). V gave up 7 bases and J gave up 6 bases; unmatched junction bases: 6.

The chain combines TRBV30 with TRBJ1-3; D gene uncertain. The V gene lost 0 bases and the J gene lost 0 bases, with 9 bases spanning the gap. The CDR3 extends over 15 amino acids. CDR1 is GTSNPN and CDR2 is SVGIG in the germline V gene (reference sequence). CDR3 in DNA: TGTGCCTGGAGTGTACGAGCCCACTCTGGAAACACCATATATTTT. This gives the protein CAWSVRAHSGNTIYF.

The sample holds a few counts of this clone. DNA for the CDR3: TGCGCCAGCAGTGACCCCGGAGTAGGTCAAGAGACCCAGTACTTC. It specifies CASSDPGVGQETQYF. The V gene is TRBV10-1, the J gene TRBJ2-5; D is unclear. Trimming pared 3 bases from V and 2 bases from J, leaving 13 bases between. This CDR3 contains 15 residues. Germline V gene sequence: CDR1 WNHNN, CDR2 SYGVQD (reference sequence).

The gene calls are TRBV5-5 and TRBJ1-4; D is possibly TRBD1 (6 bases). This CDR3 is 14 amino acids long. V lost 5 bases to trimming and J lost 6 bases, with 14 bases between them. Germline values: CDR1 SGHKS, CDR2 YYEKEE (reference sequence). CDR3 coding DNA: TGTGCCAGCAGTCGCGGACAGCCACATGAAAAACTGTTTTTT. It encodes CASSRGQPHEKLFF.

The rearrangement links TRBV5-5 to TRBJ2-2, with TRBD1 as a possible D gene (6 bases). V was trimmed by 2 bases and J by 4 bases, leaving 15 bases between them. The CDR3 loop spans 16 amino acids. Germline V gene sequence: CDR1 SGHKS, CDR2 YYEKEE (reference sequence). The CDR3 reads CASSFIPTGPTGELFF. In DNA form, the CDR3 reads TGTGCCAGCAGCTTCATCCCGACAGGCCCCACCGGGGAGCTGTTTTTT.

This rearrangement joins TRBV25-1 to TRBJ2-7, with D possibly TRBD2 on 5 matching bases. The CDR3 contains 11 residues. Germline CDR1 reads MGHDK; CDR2 reads SYGVNS. The V and J ends lost 8 bases and 6 bases respectively, with 11 bases between them. The CDR3 sequence: CASPEAGEQYF. In DNA form, the CDR3 reads TGTGCCAGCCCCGAGGCGGGCGAGCAGTACTTC.

CDR3 sequence reads: CASSLGGGVGTEAFF. The CDR3 coding sequence is TGTGCCAGCAGCTTGGGGGGAGGGGTAGGGACTGAAGCTTTCTTT. The V gene is TRBV5-4, the J gene TRBJ1-1; tentatively, D is TRBD1 (5 bases). Germline-derived CDR1 and CDR2 are SGHNT and YYREEE (reference sequence). This CDR3 contains 15 residues. Trimming left V 0 bases short and J 5 bases short, with 14 bases between.